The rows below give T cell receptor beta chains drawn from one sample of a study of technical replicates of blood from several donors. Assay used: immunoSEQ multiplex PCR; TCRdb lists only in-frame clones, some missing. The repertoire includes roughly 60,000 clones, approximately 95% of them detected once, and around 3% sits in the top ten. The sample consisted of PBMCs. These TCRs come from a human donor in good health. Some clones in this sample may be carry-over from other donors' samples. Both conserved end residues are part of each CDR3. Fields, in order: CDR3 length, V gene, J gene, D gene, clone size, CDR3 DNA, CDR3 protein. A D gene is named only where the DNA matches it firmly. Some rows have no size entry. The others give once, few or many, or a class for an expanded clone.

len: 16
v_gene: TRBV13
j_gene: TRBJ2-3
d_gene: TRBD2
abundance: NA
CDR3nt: TGTGCCAGCAGCTTGGGGGGACTAGTGAAATCAGATACGCAGTATTTT
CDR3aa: CASSLGGLVKSDTQYF

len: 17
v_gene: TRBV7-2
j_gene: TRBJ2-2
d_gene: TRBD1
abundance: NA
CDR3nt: TGTGCCAGCAGCTTAGACCGGACAGGGGGCAACACCGGGGAGCTGTTTTTT
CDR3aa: CASSLDRTGGNTGELFF

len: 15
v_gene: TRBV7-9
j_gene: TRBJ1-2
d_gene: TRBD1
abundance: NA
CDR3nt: TGTGCCAGCAGCTTAGAGTACAGGGGGCAGGATGGCTACACCTTC
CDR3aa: CASSLEYRGQDGYTF

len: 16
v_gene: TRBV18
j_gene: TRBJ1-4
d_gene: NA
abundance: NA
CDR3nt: TGTGCCAGCTCACCCTTTACAGGGTCTTCCGGTGAAAAACTGTTTTTT
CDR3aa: CASSPFTGSSGEKLFF

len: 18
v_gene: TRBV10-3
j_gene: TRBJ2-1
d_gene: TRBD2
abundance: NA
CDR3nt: TGTGCCATCAGTGATGTACTAGCGGGAGGACCGCGGCCTAATGAGCAGTTCTTC
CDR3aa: CAISDVLAGGPRPNEQFF

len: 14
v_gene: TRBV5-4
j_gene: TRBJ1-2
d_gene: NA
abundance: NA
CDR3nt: TGTGCCAGCAGCCGAGGGGGAACTAACTATGGCTACACCTTC
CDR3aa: CASSRGGTNYGYTF

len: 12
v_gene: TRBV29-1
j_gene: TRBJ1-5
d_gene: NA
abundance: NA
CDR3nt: TGCAGCGTGGGCGGGGGTAATCAGCCCCAGCATTTT
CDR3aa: CSVGGGNQPQHF

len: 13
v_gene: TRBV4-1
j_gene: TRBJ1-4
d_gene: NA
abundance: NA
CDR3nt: TGCGCCAGCAGCCTCCGACAGAATGAAAAACTGTTTTTT
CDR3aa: CASSLRQNEKLFF

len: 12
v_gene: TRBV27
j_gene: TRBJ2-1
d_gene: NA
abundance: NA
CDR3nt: TGTGCCAGCAGTGGGACAAACAATGAGCAGTTCTTC
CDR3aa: CASSGTNNEQFF

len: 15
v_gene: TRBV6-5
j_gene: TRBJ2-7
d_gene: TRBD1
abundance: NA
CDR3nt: TGTGCCAGCAGTTTCCAACAGGGGATACTCTACGAGCAGTACTTC
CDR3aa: CASSFQQGILYEQYF

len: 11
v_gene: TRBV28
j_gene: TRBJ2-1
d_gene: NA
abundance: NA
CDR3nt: TGTGCCAGCAGTTTCGACAGAGAGCAGTTCTTC
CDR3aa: CASSFDREQFF

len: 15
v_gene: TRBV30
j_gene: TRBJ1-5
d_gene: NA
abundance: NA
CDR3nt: TGTGCCTGGAGTCACCTTCAGGGTAGCAATCAGCCCCAGCATTTT
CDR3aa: CAWSHLQGSNQPQHF

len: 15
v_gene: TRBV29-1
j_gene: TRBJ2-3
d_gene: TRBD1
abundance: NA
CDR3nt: TGCAGCGTCGACCCCCGGACAGGGAACACAGATACGCAGTATTTT
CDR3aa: CSVDPRTGNTDTQYF

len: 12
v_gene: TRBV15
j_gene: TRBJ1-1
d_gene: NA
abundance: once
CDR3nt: TGTGCCACCAGCAGAGAAGGGGTGGTGGCTTTCTTT
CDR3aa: CATSREGVVAFF

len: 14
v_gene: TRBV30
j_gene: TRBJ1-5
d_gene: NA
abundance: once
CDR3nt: TGTGCCTGGAGTGTCTCAGGGGGCAATCAGCCCCAGCATTTT
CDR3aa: CAWSVSGGNQPQHF

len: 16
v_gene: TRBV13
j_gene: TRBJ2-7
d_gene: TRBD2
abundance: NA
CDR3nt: TGTGCCAGCAGCTTAGCACTAGCGGGGGGGCTCTACGAGCAGTACTTC
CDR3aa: CASSLALAGGLYEQYF

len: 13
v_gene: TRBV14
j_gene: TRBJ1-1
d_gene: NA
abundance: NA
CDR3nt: TGTGCCAGCAGCGGACAGCCGAACACTGAAGCTTTCTTT
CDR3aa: CASSGQPNTEAFF

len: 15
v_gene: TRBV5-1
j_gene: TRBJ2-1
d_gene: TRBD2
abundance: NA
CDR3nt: TGCGCCAGCAGCTTGGGTAGCGGGAGTTCAGGTGAGCAGTTCTTC
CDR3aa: CASSLGSGSSGEQFF

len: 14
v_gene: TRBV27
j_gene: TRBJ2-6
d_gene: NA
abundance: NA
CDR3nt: TGTGCCAGCAGACCACACTCTGGGGCCAACGTCCTGACTTTC
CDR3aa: CASRPHSGANVLTF

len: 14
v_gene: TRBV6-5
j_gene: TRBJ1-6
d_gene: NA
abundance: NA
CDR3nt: TGTGCCAGCAGATTGACGGGTATGAATTCACCCCTCCACTTT
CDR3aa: CASRLTGMNSPLHF

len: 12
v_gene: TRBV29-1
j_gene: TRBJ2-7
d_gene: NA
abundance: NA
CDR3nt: TGCAGCGTTGAACACAACTCCTACGAGCAGTACTTC
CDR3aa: CSVEHNSYEQYF

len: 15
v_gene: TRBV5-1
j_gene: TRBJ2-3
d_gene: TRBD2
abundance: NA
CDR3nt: TGCGCCAGCAGCTTACTAGCGGGCCGCACAGATACGCAGTATTTT
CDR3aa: CASSLLAGRTDTQYF

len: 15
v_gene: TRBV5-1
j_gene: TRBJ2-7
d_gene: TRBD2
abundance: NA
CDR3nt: TGCGCCAGCAGCTGGGGGGCACTAGCGGGCGACGAGCAGTACTTC
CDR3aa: CASSWGALAGDEQYF

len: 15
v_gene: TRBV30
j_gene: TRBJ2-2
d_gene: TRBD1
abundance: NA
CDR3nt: TGTGCCTGGAGGGGACAGGGGGCAGACACCGGGGAGCTGTTTTTT
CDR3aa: CAWRGQGADTGELFF

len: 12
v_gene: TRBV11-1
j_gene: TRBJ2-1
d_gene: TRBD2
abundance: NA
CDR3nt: TGTGCCAGCAAGGCGGGGGGGCCTTATCAGTTCTTC
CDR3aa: CASKAGGPYQFF

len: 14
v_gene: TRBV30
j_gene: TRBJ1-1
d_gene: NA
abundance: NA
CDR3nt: TGTGCCTGGAGTCCGGGACTCATGAACACTGAAGCTTTCTTT
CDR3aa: CAWSPGLMNTEAFF

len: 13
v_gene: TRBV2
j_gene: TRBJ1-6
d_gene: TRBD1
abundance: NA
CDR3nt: TGTGCCGCGAGAACAGGGGAAGCCTCACCCCTCCACTTT
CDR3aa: CAARTGEASPLHF

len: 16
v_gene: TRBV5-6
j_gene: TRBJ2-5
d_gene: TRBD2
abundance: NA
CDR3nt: TGTGCCAGCAGCGTCGGACTAGCGCCTTGGGGGGAGACCCAGTACTTC
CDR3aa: CASSVGLAPWGETQYF

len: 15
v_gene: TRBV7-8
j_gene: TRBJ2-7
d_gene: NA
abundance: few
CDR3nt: TGTGCCAGCAGTCACTCCTCAGGGGACCTTTACGAGCAGTACTTC
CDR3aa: CASSHSSGDLYEQYF